This passage covers 3 T cell receptor beta chains from one sample sequenced in a study of T-cell memory formation after mild COVID-19. MiXCR, applied by TCRdb to the 5' RACE reads, yields one record per CDR3 protein. The sample holds roughly 620,000 distinct CDR3 sequences, approximately 19% seen once. Material for sequencing was PBMCs or a T cell subset sorted from them (not recorded which). The receptor source for this set is an adult woman who had mild COVID-19 (a few samples of this study predate the infection). Cell type and time point are not known.

This clonotype was found a few times. This chain links TRBV10-2 with TRBJ1-2, with 9 positions matching TRBD1. Germline loops: CDR1 WSHSY, CDR2 SAAADI. The CDR3 is 14 residues long. The ends lost 0 bases at V and 7 bases at J; junction bases unmatched: 3. The CDR3 DNA reads TGCGCCAGCAGTGAGTCGGGACAGGGCTTTGGCTACACCTTC. The encoded protein is CASSESGQGFGYTF.

The rearrangement joins TRBV6-4 to TRBJ2-1; a weak D match, TRBD2 (6 bases). The germline V gene has CDR1 MRHNA and CDR2 SNTAGT. V was cut by 4 bases and J by 2 bases, with 12 bases left in between. CDR3 size: 15 residues. The CDR3 here is CASSGVGSPYNEQFF. In DNA form, the CDR3 reads TGTGCCAGCAGTGGGGTCGGGAGTCCCTACAATGAGCAGTTCTTC.

This clonotype has more than one count but fewer than ten. V usage is TRBV15 and J usage is TRBJ2-1; TRBD2 might be the D (6 bases). The CDR3 has 13 residues. Germline CDR1 is LNHNV and CDR2 is YYDKDF (reference sequence). Trimming left V 5 bases short and J 3 bases short, with 8 bases between. This CDR3 is CATSSSVYNEQFF. Here the CDR3 DNA reads TGTGCCACCAGCTCTAGCGTCTACAATGAGCAGTTCTTC.